A selection of T cell receptor beta chains follows, all from one sample in a study of early T cells in non-severe SARS-CoV-2 infection. TCRdb ran MiXCR on the 5' RACE reads and lists one entry per CDR3 protein. This sample has about 48,000 distinct CDR3 sequences, with about 7.8% found just once. Sequenced: whole blood. The origin of the receptors is an adult who was a healthcare worker with PCR-confirmed SARS-CoV-2 infection or an uninfected control (not recorded which). Both conserved end residues are part of each CDR3. Each record gives: V gene, CDR3 length, D gene, clone size, J gene, CDR3 DNA, CDR3 protein. D genes are given only for firm matches. Not all rows give a size; the values are once, few, many and, for expanded clones, a class.

V: TRBV4-3; length: 15; D: TRBD2; size: -; J: TRBJ2-7; DNA: TGCGCCAGCAGCCAAGCTAGCGGGAGCTCCTACGAGCAGTACTTC; CDR3: CASSQASGSSYEQYF
V: TRBV6-2/TRBV6-3; length: 13; D: -; size: many; J: TRBJ1-2; DNA: TGTGCCAGCAGTTACACCGGGGACTATGGCTACACCTTC; CDR3: CASSYTGDYGYTF
V: TRBV18; length: 13; D: -; size: -; J: TRBJ1-2; DNA: TGTGCCAGCTCACCGGGGATGGACTATGGCTACACCTTC; CDR3: CASSPGMDYGYTF
V: TRBV12-3/TRBV12-4; length: 15; D: -; size: many; J: TRBJ1-5; DNA: TGTGCCAGCTCACGACAATTGGGTAGCAATCAGCCCCAGCATTTT; CDR3: CASSRQLGSNQPQHF
V: TRBV7-9; length: 14; D: -; size: few; J: TRBJ1-3; DNA: TGTGCCAGCAGCTTAGATCTTCAACTCGGCACCATATATTTT; CDR3: CASSLDLQLGTIYF
V: TRBV9; length: 14; D: -; size: many; J: TRBJ2-2; DNA: TGTGCCTCGTCGGGACACACGAACACCGGGGAGCTGTTTTTT; CDR3: CASSGHTNTGELFF
V: TRBV11-2; length: 15; D: TRBD2; size: few; J: TRBJ2-1; DNA: TGTGCCAGCAGCTTAGTAAGCGGGGGTTATTCGGAGCAGTTCTTC; CDR3: CASSLVSGGYSEQFF
V: TRBV2; length: 13; D: TRBD1; size: -; J: TRBJ2-1; DNA: TGTGCCAGCAGAGGGACAGGGTTTGATGAGCAGTTCTTC; CDR3: CASRGTGFDEQFF
V: TRBV28; length: 14; D: -; size: many; J: TRBJ2-4; DNA: TGTGCCAGCAGCCCAGCATATGCCAAAAACATTCAGTACTTC; CDR3: CASSPAYAKNIQYF
V: TRBV2; length: 12; D: -; size: many; J: TRBJ1-1; DNA: TGTGCCAGCAGTGAAGACCAGGCTCAAGCTTTCTTT; CDR3: CASSEDQAQAFF
V: TRBV5-5; length: 19; D: TRBD1; size: -; J: TRBJ1-5; DNA: TGTGCCAGCAGCTGCCGACAGGGTCAGGCACGTTATAGCAATCAGCCCCAGCATTTT; CDR3: CASSCRQGQARYSNQPQHF
V: TRBV28; length: 14; D: TRBD2; size: many; J: TRBJ2-1; DNA: TGTGCCAGCAGTTTACTAGCGGGGGGGCGTGAGCAGTTCTTC; CDR3: CASSLLAGGREQFF
V: TRBV2; length: 14; D: TRBD2; size: -; J: TRBJ2-1; DNA: TGTGCCAGCCTCGCGGGGGGGGACTACAATGAGCAGTTCTTC; CDR3: CASLAGGDYNEQFF
V: TRBV18; length: 14; D: TRBD1; size: many; J: TRBJ1-1; DNA: TGTGCCAGCTCACCAAACAGGGGAGGCACTGAAGCTTTCTTT; CDR3: CASSPNRGGTEAFF
V: TRBV19; length: 17; D: TRBD2; size: many; J: TRBJ2-1; DNA: TGTGCCAGTAGTATAGATCGTTGGCAACTAGCGGGGGATGAGCAGTTCTTC; CDR3: CASSIDRWQLAGDEQFF
V: TRBV6-1; length: 17; D: TRBD1; size: many; J: TRBJ2-3; DNA: TGTGCCAGCAGAACTAATAGACAGGGTTTTGTCTTGGATACGCAGTATTTT; CDR3: CASRTNRQGFVLDTQYF
V: TRBV9; length: 14; D: -; size: many; J: TRBJ2-3; DNA: TGTGCCAGCAGCTCTCGACAAGCCTTGGATACGCAGTATTTT; CDR3: CASSSRQALDTQYF
V: TRBV10-2; length: 17; D: TRBD1; size: few; J: TRBJ2-4; DNA: TGCGCCAGCGGAAGACAGGGCCGAACCTTAGCCAAAAACATTCAGTACTTC; CDR3: CASGRQGRTLAKNIQYF
V: TRBV20-1; length: 14; D: -; size: -; J: TRBJ1-5; DNA: TGCAGTGCTGATCCACACGATAGCAATCAGCCCCAGCATTTT; CDR3: CSADPHDSNQPQHF
V: TRBV5-1; length: 14; D: -; size: many; J: TRBJ2-3; DNA: TGCGCCAGCAGCTTGGGGACCCAAATGATTACGCAGTATTTT; CDR3: CASSLGTQMITQYF